Shown below are 13 T cell receptor beta chains from a single sample sequenced in a study of CD8+ T cells in alopecia areata. Treatment: oral pan-JAK inhibitor, 5-10 mg twice daily. As the sequencing template, cDNA was produced by extracting RNA and reverse transcribing it. Clones were read by immunoSEQ multiplex PCR, and TCRdb kept only the in-frame ones, dropping some. The table has 150,000 to 200,000 clones, around 49% seen once. The specimen comprised CD8+ T cells sorted from blood, sampled at approximately week 52, from a patient treated with tofacitinib. These receptor sequences come from a human donor with alopecia areata.

A few counts support this clone. The chain has TRBV7-7 and TRBJ2-1; TRBD2 is a possible D gene (6 bases). The CDR3 is 13 amino acids. Germline assignment: CDR1 SSHAT and CDR2 FNYEAQ (reference sequence). In DNA, the CDR3 is TGTGCTAGCGGACCGATCTCCTACAATGAGCAGTTCTTC. Protein product: CASGPISYNEQFF.

The V call is TRBV6-5, the J call TRBJ2-5, with D uncertain. This CDR3 is 15 amino acids long. Trimming took 6 bases from V and 1 from J, leaving 15 bases between them. Germline-derived CDR1 and CDR2 are MNHEY and SVGAGI. The CDR3 spells CASSPAAETQETQYF. CDR3 coding DNA: TGTGCCAGCAGCCCCGCGGCGGAAACCCAAGAGACCCAGTACTTC.

This chain joins TRBV5-1 and TRBJ2-4; possibly TRBD1 for D (5 bases). Germline CDR1 SGHRS, CDR2 YFSETQ. There are 15 residues in the CDR3. Trimming stripped 4 bases from V and 11 bases from J, with 22 bases between. DNA of the CDR3: TGCGCCAGCAGCCAACACGGCAGGGAAGAAAAATTTCAGTACTTC. Amino acids: CASSQHGREEKFQYF.

Only a few counts were recorded for this clone. V gene TRBV29-1 combines with J gene TRBJ1-2; 7 nucleotides match TRBD1. V trimming: 0 bases; J trimming: 0 bases; junction bases outside the gene matches: 13. CDR1 is SQVTM and CDR2 is ANQGSEA in the germline V gene. The CDR3 is 18 residues long. The CDR3 DNA reads as TGCAGCGTTGAAGATTTCCAACCCTCCGGGACAGCTAACTATGGCTACACCTTC. As protein: CSVEDFQPSGTANYGYTF.

CDR3 nucleotides: TGTGCCAGCAGTTATAGCACAGATACGCAGTATTTT. Its translation: CASSYSTDTQYF. The chain employs TRBV27 and TRBJ2-3; no clear D gene. The CDR3 is 12 amino acids. Germline assignment: CDR1 MNHEY and CDR2 SMNVEV (reference sequence). Deletions cut 4 bases from V and 0 bases from J, with 2 bases between.

The rearrangement links TRBV7-2 to TRBJ2-5; 7 nucleotides match TRBD1. V lost 0 bases, J lost 2 bases, and 6 bases stayed unmatched. CDR3 length: 16 amino acids. Germline CDR1 SGHTA, CDR2 FQGNSA. CDR3 nucleotides: TGTGCCAGCAGCTTAGCTCCCAGGGGGATACAAGAGACCCAGTACTTC. Translated: CASSLAPRGIQETQYF.

The gene calls are TRBV29-1 and TRBJ2-5; D possibly uses TRBD1 or TRBD2 (5 bases each). This CDR3 comprises 14 residues. CDR1 and CDR2 (germline): SQVTM, ANQGSEA. V was pared by 5 bases and J by 2 bases, with 15 bases between. The chain's CDR3 is CSVSGAGKQETQYF. CDR3 coding DNA: TGCAGCGTTTCCGGGGCCGGCAAACAAGAGACCCAGTACTTC.

The V gene is TRBV19, the J gene TRBJ2-1; D possibly corresponds to TRBD2 (6 bases). In germline, CDR1 is LNHDA, CDR2 SQIVND (reference sequence). Trimming took 2 bases from V and 9 from J, leaving 20 bases between them. CDR3 size: 16 residues. The CDR3 coding sequence is TGTGCCAGTAGTATACGATCCCTCCGGGACTTTGGTGAGCAGTTCTTC. This encodes CASSIRSLRDFGEQFF.

This clone has a handful of counts. The chain links TRBV29-1 to TRBJ1-2, with a weak D call TRBD1 (5 bases). Germline-derived CDR1 and CDR2 are SQVTM and ANQGSEA. The CDR3 contains 12 residues. V shed 4 bases and J shed 4 bases, with 10 bases lying between them. The CDR3 here is CSVAGQGYGYTF. The CDR3 nucleotides are TGCAGCGTTGCCGGGCAGGGCTATGGCTACACCTTC.

V usage is TRBV30 and J usage is TRBJ2-1, with D unresolved. The CDR3 loop spans 12 amino acids. With 0 bases removed from V and 9 bases from J, the gap between germline ends came to 9 bases. In germline, CDR1 is GTSNPN, CDR2 SVGIG (reference sequence). CDR3 region: CAWSVQPSEQFF. The CDR3 DNA reads as TGTGCCTGGAGTGTACAGCCGAGTGAGCAGTTCTTC.

The chain joins TRBV30 to TRBJ1-2; perhaps TRBD1 as D (5 bases). Germline V gene data show CDR1 as GTSNPN and CDR2 as SVGIG (reference sequence). This CDR3 is 12 amino acids long. The ends were cut back, 3 bases at V and 4 bases at J, with 9 bases in the middle. The CDR3 bases are TGTGCCTGGAGGACAGACTTCTATGGCTACACCTTC. Translation: CAWRTDFYGYTF.

This sequence joins TRBV25-1 and TRBJ2-7; D unclear. Germline values: CDR1 MGHDK, CDR2 SYGVNS. The CDR3 runs 11 residues. With 10 bases removed from V and 0 bases from J, the gap between germline ends came to 7 bases. The CDR3 here is CATINSYEQYF. For the CDR3, the DNA is TGTGCCACCATCAACTCCTACGAGCAGTACTTC.

This clone was counted a single time. The chain uses TRBV5-6 and TRBJ1-5; 7 positions agree with TRBD1. The V gene end was trimmed by 3 bases and the J gene end by 4 bases; junction bases not matched to a gene: 4. The CDR3 runs to 14 residues. Germline V gene sequence: CDR1 SGHDT, CDR2 YYEEEE. CDR3 bases: TGTGCCAGCAGCTCCGGGACAGATAATCAGCCCCAGCATTTT. Encoded protein: CASSSGTDNQPQHF.